A selection of T cell receptor beta chains follows, all from one sample in a study of tumor-infiltrating lymphocytes in primary liver carcinoma. TCRdb reprocessed the multiplex PCR reads with MiXCR, giving one entry per CDR3 protein. The repertoire has 310,000 or so distinct CDR3 sequences, nearly 60% of them found once; the top ten carry more than 15%. Sequencing used peripheral blood. These receptor sequences come from a woman aged 25 to 39 with primary liver carcinoma and hepatitis B virus infection. Each CDR3 is given with its conserved first and last residue. Each record gives: V gene, J gene, clone size, D gene, CDR3 DNA, CDR3 protein. The D gene is left open where the match is weak. The size of a clone is reported for some rows only, either as once, few or many, or as a class for expanded clones.

v_gene: TRBV5-6; j_gene: TRBJ2-3; abundance: -; d_gene: -; CDR3nt: TGTGCCAGCAGCCTCCGCCAGTGGGTCAGCCTAGATACGCAGTATTTT; CDR3aa: CASSLRQWVSLDTQYF
v_gene: TRBV6-5; j_gene: TRBJ2-1; abundance: -; d_gene: TRBD2; CDR3nt: TGTGTCAGCAGTGCCGGCGCTGTTTCTAGCGGGGGCTCCTACAATGAGCACTTCTTC; CDR3aa: CVSSAGAVSSGGSYNEHFF
v_gene: TRBV12-3/TRBV12-4; j_gene: TRBJ2-3; abundance: many; d_gene: -; CDR3nt: TGTGCCAGCAGGCCCAAGTCCCCCACAGATACGCAGTATTTT; CDR3aa: CASRPKSPTDTQYF
v_gene: TRBV11-2; j_gene: TRBJ2-7; abundance: -; d_gene: -; CDR3nt: TGTGCCAGCAGCTCCTGGTCCACTTCCCACGAGCAGTACTTC; CDR3aa: CASSSWSTSHEQYF
v_gene: TRBV11-1; j_gene: TRBJ2-5; abundance: many; d_gene: TRBD1; CDR3nt: TGTGCCAGCAGCTTAGCCGGGACAGGTCAAGAGACCCAGTACTTC; CDR3aa: CASSLAGTGQETQYF
v_gene: TRBV7-9; j_gene: TRBJ2-6; abundance: -; d_gene: TRBD1; CDR3nt: TGTGCCAGCAGCCTTGGGCGCGCGACAGGGGTTATCTCTGGGGCCAACGTCCTGACTTTC; CDR3aa: CASSLGRATGVISGANVLTF
v_gene: TRBV12-3/TRBV12-4; j_gene: TRBJ1-5; abundance: many; d_gene: -; CDR3nt: TGTGCCAGCAGTTTCCGCGGGGCGAACCTCAATCAGCCCCAGCATTTT; CDR3aa: CASSFRGANLNQPQHF
v_gene: TRBV6-2/TRBV6-3; j_gene: TRBJ2-3; abundance: few; d_gene: TRBD2; CDR3nt: TGTGCCAGCAGAAGGACTAGTTCAGATACGCAGTATTTT; CDR3aa: CASRRTSSDTQYF
v_gene: TRBV10-2; j_gene: TRBJ1-3; abundance: -; d_gene: -; CDR3nt: TGCGCCAGCAGTGAGGCGACGGGCGGCACTGTATATTTT; CDR3aa: CASSEATGGTVYF
v_gene: TRBV7-8; j_gene: TRBJ2-7; abundance: few; d_gene: -; CDR3nt: TGTGCCAGCAGCTTAAAAATCGGTCGGGAGCCCTACGAGCAGTACTTC; CDR3aa: CASSLKIGREPYEQYF
v_gene: TRBV29-1; j_gene: TRBJ2-7; abundance: -; d_gene: TRBD2; CDR3nt: TGCAACGTTGGGGAGGGCCAGTATAGCCAGTACTTC; CDR3aa: CNVGEGQYSQYF
v_gene: TRBV5-5; j_gene: TRBJ2-1; abundance: few; d_gene: TRBD2; CDR3nt: TGTGCCAGCAGCTTGTCCTCCGACAGGGCCCCGACTAGCGGGAGGGATGAGCAGTTCTTC; CDR3aa: CASSLSSDRAPTSGRDEQFF
v_gene: TRBV4-3; j_gene: TRBJ1-1; abundance: many; d_gene: -; CDR3nt: TGCGCCAGCAGCCAAGAATGGGGTGGGAACACTGAAGCTTTCTTT; CDR3aa: CASSQEWGGNTEAFF
v_gene: TRBV28; j_gene: TRBJ2-7; abundance: -; d_gene: -; CDR3nt: TGTGCCAGCAGGACTCGGACTGGGGGCACCTACGAGCAGTACTTC; CDR3aa: CASRTRTGGTYEQYF
v_gene: TRBV4-2; j_gene: TRBJ2-3; abundance: -; d_gene: -; CDR3nt: TGTACCAGCAGCCAAAACAGCGGCACAGATACGCAGTATTTT; CDR3aa: CTSSQNSGTDTQYF